The rows below give T cell receptor beta chains drawn from one sample of a study of blood T cell repertoires in COVID-19. The method was immunoSEQ multiplex PCR; TCRdb's version includes in-frame clones alone and lacks a portion of them. The sample lists under 80,000 clones, around 83% seen once, with approximately 40% in the top ten. The sequenced sample consisted of peripheral blood. Receptors originate from a man older than 75 with acute or convalescent COVID-19. Both conserved end residues are part of each CDR3.

J gene: TRBJ2-7; V gene: TRBV4-1; CDR3 protein: CASSQSTSGTYEQYF
J gene: TRBJ1-6; V gene: TRBV7-2; CDR3 protein: CASSLWGDYNSPLHF
J gene: TRBJ1-6; V gene: TRBV7-9; CDR3 protein: CASSSREAYNSPLHF
J gene: TRBJ1-2; V gene: TRBV6-5; CDR3 protein: CASSYGQLNYGYTF
J gene: TRBJ2-3; V gene: TRBV18; CDR3 protein: CASSRRRDTDTQYF
J gene: TRBJ1-6; V gene: TRBV7-8; CDR3 protein: CASSLPRGDHRGYNSPLHF
J gene: TRBJ1-2; V gene: TRBV6-5; CDR3 protein: CASILTGTVYGYTF
J gene: TRBJ1-6; V gene: TRBV7-3; CDR3 protein: CASSLRGQGSSPLHF
J gene: TRBJ1-6; V gene: TRBV28; CDR3 protein: CASSMDSYFDSPLHF
J gene: TRBJ2-7; V gene: TRBV10-3; CDR3 protein: CAISEGTGGYEQYF
J gene: TRBJ2-7; V gene: TRBV10-3; CDR3 protein: CAISPGTGSSYEQYF
J gene: TRBJ2-5; V gene: TRBV28; CDR3 protein: CASSAPSGVLQETQYF
J gene: TRBJ1-2; V gene: TRBV6-6; CDR3 protein: CASSSTGGVEGYTF
J gene: TRBJ2-2; V gene: TRBV5-1; CDR3 protein: CASSLYSGNTGELFF
J gene: TRBJ2-1; V gene: TRBV9; CDR3 protein: CASSPWARTSFNEQFF
J gene: TRBJ2-3; V gene: TRBV9; CDR3 protein: CASSVVGTSGIDTQYF
J gene: TRBJ1-1; V gene: TRBV4-3; CDR3 protein: CASSQDVRDRVMPEAFF
J gene: TRBJ2-7; V gene: TRBV5-1; CDR3 protein: CARLDRGDEQYF
J gene: TRBJ2-5; V gene: TRBV19; CDR3 protein: CASRPTDLGETQYF
J gene: TRBJ2-1; V gene: TRBV9; CDR3 protein: CASSPVGGEQFF
J gene: TRBJ1-1; V gene: TRBV19; CDR3 protein: CASLIPGGGLGNTEAFF
J gene: TRBJ1-5; V gene: TRBV5-5; CDR3 protein: CASSRGPGQLNQPQHF